This TCR beta chain derives from a study of T cells in localized non-small cell lung cancer. TCRdb keeps only in-frame clones here, not all; method: immunoSEQ multiplex PCR. In the table there are 90,000 or so clones, about nine tenths of which are singletons. Study-level results: Tumor samples were not multi-region, leaving intratumor heterogeneity unexcluded. Longer overall survival was linked to higher blood T cell density. There were a median around 53 of the top 100 tumor clones appearing in adjacent lung. Uninvolved adjacent lung, not tumor, had the highest T cell clonality.

As to this clone: Its antigen is unidentified.

The length of the CDR3 is 12 residues. The V gene's germline CDR1 is GTSNPN and CDR2 SVGIG (reference sequence). Trimming stripped 2 bases from V and 8 bases from J, with 10 bases between. The material was peripheral blood, obtained before any cancer treatment. The receptor was isolated from a man aged 40 to 70 with stage I squamous cell lung carcinoma. V is TRBV30 and J is TRBJ1-5; D might be TRBD1 (6 bases). In DNA form, the CDR3 reads TGTGCCTGGAGTACCGGGGGCAAGCCCCAGCATTTT. It encodes CAWSTGGKPQHF.